This TCR beta chain was obtained from a study of cytomegalovirus exposure and HLA in healthy donors. Overall study context: Roughly 80 million unique TCRs from HLA-typed donors made up an early data release.

This clone was seen a handful of times. What it recognizes is unknown. At one boundary the junction diverges from the germline segment, which might be a read error. General observations from the study: What a later analysis reportedly showed was that an Asian-associated ancestry cluster had fewer N-insertions than the roughly 670-donor mean. HLA alleles were associated with some 17,000 TCR beta sequences in a later analysis at 0.05 false discovery rate.

Researchers ran the PCR with 60 Vbeta and 13 Jbeta primers. Authors' analysis steps: A follow-up analysis tallied about 88 million unique TCR beta chains, roughly 10 million shared. Clones were sequenced by immunoSEQ multiplex PCR, and TCRdb holds only the in-frame ones, with some missing. D and trimming were read from the DNA, whereas the V and J calls and clone size are those reported in that table. The table records about 80,000 clones, roughly two thirds of them present only once. In germline, CDR1 is SGHAT, CDR2 FQNNGV. The length of the CDR3 is 13 residues. The sequenced sample was PBMCs. The chain links TRBV11-2 to TRBJ1-2; D remains ambiguous. This receptor was identified in a woman aged 50 to 60 in good health and CMV-seropositive. The CDR3 loop is CASSLGQRYDYTF. Here the CDR3 DNA reads TGTGCCAGCAGCTTAGGGCAGAGGTATGACTACACCTTC.